The rows below give T cell receptor beta chains drawn from one sample of a study of cytomegalovirus exposure and HLA in healthy donors. Data came from immunoSEQ multiplex PCR; TCRdb stores just in-frame clones and leaves some out. The data show some 120,000 clones, with around four fifths seen just once and 10% to 12% held by the top ten. Sequenced sample: PBMCs. The source of these receptors is a male donor in good health and CMV-seropositive. The conserved cysteine and the conserved F or W are not part of the CDR3 here. Clone size is stated in some rows and not others, as once, few, many or a class when expanded.

NA	13	TRBV27	ASSFEGSSYNEQF
NA	14	TRBV7-3	ASSLSQGTTYNEQF
once	13	TRBV9	ASSVEGRESGEQY
NA	14	TRBV5-1	ASSLGPTGAQETQY
NA	13	TRBV15	ATSTGTGGNYGYT
NA	9	TRBV29-1	SVSRANVLT
NA	13	TRBV11-2	ASSLWPGEGDTQY
NA	11	TRBV28	ASQRGGADTQY
NA	14	TRBV18	ASSPDPGQSSYEQY
NA	10	TRBV7-8	ASSRGRTEAF
NA	13	TRBV4-2	ASSQDSGSSYEQY
NA	15	TRBV6-1	ASSEAYGVGLESPLH
NA	16	TRBV9	ASSVGMGGLGTYNEQF
medium-sized	13	TRBV15	ATTTGGRSDYGYT
NA	15	TRBV7-9	ASSLSWDTFSYNEQF
NA	12	TRBV6-5	ASSPARTLYGYT
NA	15	TRBV10-3	AISESSGSSRYNEQF
NA	13	TRBV15	ATSSEGQGALGYT
NA	10	TRBV28	ASSLSYNEQF
NA	14	TRBV5-6	ASSLVGGSDYNEQF
NA	15	TRBV11-2	ASSLAFGLAEPNEQF
NA	11	TRBV28	ACEESFQNIQY
few	12	TRBV7-2	ASSFLDRGRGYT
NA	11	TRBV6-6	ASSYGREQPQH